This T cell receptor beta chain is drawn from a study of shared clonotypes between healthy human individuals. Some clones are missing from TCRdb's copy, which holds only in-frame ones; the method was immunoSEQ multiplex PCR. This sample yields millions of clones, of which over 85% are seen a single time; 0.13% belongs to the top ten. Germline values: CDR1 SGHTS, CDR2 YDEGEE. This CDR3 contains 15 residues. V dropped 1 base and J dropped 3 bases, with 13 bases sitting between them. The sample consisted of naive CD4+ T cells sorted from blood. As to subset: CD45RA+ positively selected. The chain couples TRBV5-8 to TRBJ1-1, with D tentatively TRBD1 (6 bases). This sequence originates from a man aged 18-30 years in good health. CDR3 protein: CASSLQGRGDTEAFF. The CDR3 nucleotides read TGTGCCAGCAGCTTGCAGGGGCGTGGAGACACTGAAGCTTTCTTT. Variable domain in full (rest from reference TRBV5-8 and TRBJ1-1): EAGVTQSPTHLIKTRGQQATLRCSPISGHTSVYWYQQALGLGLQFLLWYDEGEERNRGNFPPRFSGRQFPNYSSELNVNALELEDSALYLCASSLQGRGDTEAFFGQGTRLTVV.